The TCR beta chain described here comes from a study of radiotherapy plus CTLA-4 blockade in lung cancer. The V and J ends lost 3 bases and 2 bases respectively, with 12 bases between them. Per germline, CDR1 SGHDT and CDR2 YYEEEE. The CDR3 has 14 residues. The method was immunoSEQ multiplex PCR; TCRdb's version includes in-frame clones alone and lacks a portion of them. This sample carries some 37,000 clones, 72% of them seen once, and the ten largest clones take 11%. The receptor was isolated from a human donor with non-small cell lung cancer who had stable disease on radiotherapy plus ipilimumab. V usage is TRBV5-6 and J usage is TRBJ2-7, with unresolved D. Sequenced material: peripheral blood, taken from a patient treated with radiotherapy plus ipilimumab. For the CDR3, the DNA is TGTGCCAGCAGCTCGTCCCCTCTTGCCTACGAGCAGTACTTC. It translates to CASSSSPLAYEQYF.